This T cell receptor (beta chain) was obtained from a study of T-cell memory formation after mild COVID-19. The length of the CDR3 is 13 residues. Germline loops: CDR1 SQVTM, CDR2 ANQGSEA. V was cut by 1 base and J by 3 bases, with 9 bases left in between. 5'RACE, which relied on constant-segment primers, yielded TCR alpha and TCR beta cDNA libraries carrying sample barcodes and UMIs. TCRdb re-derived calls from the 5' RACE reads in MiXCR, one entry per CDR3 protein. The sample holds around 140,000 distinct CDR3 sequences, about 19% seen once. A few counts support this clonotype. The antigen remains undetermined. Study-level points and caveats: Largely, contracting CD4+ clones fell within CM and EM, and contracting CD8+ clones within EMRA.

The chain links TRBV29-1 to TRBJ2-5; D gene ambiguous. The receptor comes from an adult woman who had mild COVID-19 (a few samples of this study predate the infection). Cell type and time point are not known. Input material: PBMCs or a T cell subset sorted from them (not recorded which). The CDR3 DNA sequence: TGCAGCGTTGAAGGGAACAGAAAAGAGACCCAGTACTTC. This codes for CSVEGNRKETQYF.